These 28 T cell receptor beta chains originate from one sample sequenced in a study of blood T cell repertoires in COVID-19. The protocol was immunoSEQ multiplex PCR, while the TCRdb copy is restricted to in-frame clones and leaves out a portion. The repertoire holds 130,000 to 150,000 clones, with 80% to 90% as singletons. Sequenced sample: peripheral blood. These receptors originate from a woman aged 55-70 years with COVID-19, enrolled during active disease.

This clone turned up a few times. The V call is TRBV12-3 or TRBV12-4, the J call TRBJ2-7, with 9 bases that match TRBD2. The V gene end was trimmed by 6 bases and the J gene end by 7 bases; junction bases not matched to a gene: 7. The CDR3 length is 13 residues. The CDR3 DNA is TGTGCCAGCAGCCCTAGCGGGGAAAGTGAGCAGTACTTC. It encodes CASSPSGESEQYF.

DNA of the CDR3: TGTGCCAGCAGCGAACGCAGGGTTGGTAATGAAAAACTGTTTTTT. As protein: CASSERRVGNEKLFF. The chain employs TRBV3-1 (or the pseudogene TRBV3-2) and TRBJ1-4; the D gene is possibly TRBD1 (5 bases). Germline CDR1 is LGHDT and CDR2 is YNNKEL (reference sequence). Trimming removed 5 bases at V and 4 bases at J, with 14 bases between. This CDR3 comprises 15 residues.

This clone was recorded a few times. The CDR3 nucleotides are TGTGCCAGCAGCCAAGACGTAGGGCGGGGATATAGCAATCAGCCCCAGCATTTT. Translating it yields CASSQDVGRGYSNQPQHF. This chain uses TRBV4-2 with TRBJ1-5; D is unresolved. The germline CDR1 and CDR2 sequences are LGHNA and YNFKEQ. V lost 0 bases, J lost 0 bases, and 15 bases lay in between. The CDR3 has 18 amino acids.

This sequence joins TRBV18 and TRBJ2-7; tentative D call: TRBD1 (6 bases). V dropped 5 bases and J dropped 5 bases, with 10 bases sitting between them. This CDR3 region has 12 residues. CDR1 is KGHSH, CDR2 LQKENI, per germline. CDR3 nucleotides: TGTGCCAGCTCATCCGGGACACACGAGCAGTACTTC. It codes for CASSSGTHEQYF. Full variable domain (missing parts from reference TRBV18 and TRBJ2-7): NAGVMQNPRHLVRRRGQEARLRCSPMKGHSHVYWYRQLPEEGLKFMVYLQKENIIDESGMPKERFSAEFPKEGPSILRIQQVVRGDSAAYFCASSSGTHEQYFGPGTRLTVT.

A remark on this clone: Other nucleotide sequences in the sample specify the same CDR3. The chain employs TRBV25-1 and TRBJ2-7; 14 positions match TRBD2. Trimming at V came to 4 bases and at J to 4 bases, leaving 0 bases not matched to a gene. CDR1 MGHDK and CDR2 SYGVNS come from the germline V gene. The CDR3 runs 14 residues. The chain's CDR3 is CASSGTSGGYEQYF. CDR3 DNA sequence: TGTGCCAGCAGTGGGACTAGCGGGGGGTACGAGCAGTACTTC.

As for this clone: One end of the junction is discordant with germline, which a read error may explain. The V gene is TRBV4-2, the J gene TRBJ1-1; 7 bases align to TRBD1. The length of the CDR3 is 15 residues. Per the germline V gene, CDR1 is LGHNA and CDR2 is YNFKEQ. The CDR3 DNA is TGTGCCAGCGGCCAAGATCGGACAGGAATCACTGAAGCTTTCTTT. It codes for CASGQDRTGITEAFF.

This chain's CDR3 is CASSIRGGPNTEAFF. In nucleotides, the CDR3 is TGTGCCAGTAGTATTCGCGGGGGGCCCAACACTGAAGCTTTCTTT. This chain links TRBV19 with TRBJ1-1; maybe TRBD1 (6 bases). The CDR3 spans 15 residues. Germline CDR1 is LNHDA and CDR2 is SQIVND (reference sequence). V was shortened by 3 bases and J by 2 bases, with 13 bases between the two germline ends.

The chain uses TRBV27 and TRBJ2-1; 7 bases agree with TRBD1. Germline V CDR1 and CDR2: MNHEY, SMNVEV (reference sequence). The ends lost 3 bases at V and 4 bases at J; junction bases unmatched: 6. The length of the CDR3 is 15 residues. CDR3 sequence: CASSFEGALYNEQFF. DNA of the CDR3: TGTGCCAGCAGTTTTGAGGGGGCCCTTTACAATGAGCAGTTCTTC.

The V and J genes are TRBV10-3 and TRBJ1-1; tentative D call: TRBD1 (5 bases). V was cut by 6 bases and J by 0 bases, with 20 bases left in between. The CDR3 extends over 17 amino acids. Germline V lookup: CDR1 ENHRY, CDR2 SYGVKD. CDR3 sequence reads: CAISAAQGRAMNTEAFF. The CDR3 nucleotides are TGTGCCATCAGCGCTGCCCAGGGCAGGGCAATGAACACTGAAGCTTTCTTT.

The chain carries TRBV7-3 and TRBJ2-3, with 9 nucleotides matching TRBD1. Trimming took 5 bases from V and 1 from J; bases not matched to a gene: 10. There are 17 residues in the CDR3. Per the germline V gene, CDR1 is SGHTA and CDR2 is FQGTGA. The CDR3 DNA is TGTGCCAGCAGCCCATCGACAGGGGGATGGGGCACAGATACGCAGTATTTT. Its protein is CASSPSTGGWGTDTQYF.

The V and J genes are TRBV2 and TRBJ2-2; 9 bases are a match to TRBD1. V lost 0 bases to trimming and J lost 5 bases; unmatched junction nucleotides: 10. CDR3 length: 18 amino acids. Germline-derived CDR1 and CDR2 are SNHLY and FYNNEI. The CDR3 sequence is CASSEAFWGTGFTGELFF. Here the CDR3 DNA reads TGTGCCAGCAGTGAAGCCTTTTGGGGGACAGGGTTTACCGGGGAGCTGTTTTTT.

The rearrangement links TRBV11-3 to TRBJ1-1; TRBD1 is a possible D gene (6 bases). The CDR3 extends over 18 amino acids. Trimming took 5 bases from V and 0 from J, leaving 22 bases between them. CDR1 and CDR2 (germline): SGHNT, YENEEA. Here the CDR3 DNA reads TGTGCCAGCAGCAAGAGGCCCCAATACAGGGAAATGAACACTGAAGCTTTCTTT. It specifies CASSKRPQYREMNTEAFF. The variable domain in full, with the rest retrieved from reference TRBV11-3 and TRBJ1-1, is EAGVVQSPRYKIIEKKQPVAFWCNPISGHNTLYWYLQNLGQGPELLIRYENEEAVDDSQLPKDRFSAERLKGVDSTLKIQPAELGDSAVYLCASSKRPQYREMNTEAFFGQGTRLTVV.

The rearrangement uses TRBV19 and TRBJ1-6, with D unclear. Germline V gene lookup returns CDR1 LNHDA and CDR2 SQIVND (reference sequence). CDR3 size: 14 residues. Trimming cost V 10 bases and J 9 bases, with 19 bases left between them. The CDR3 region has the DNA TGTGCCACAAAACCCGCGGGGATTACTTCACCCCTCCACTTT. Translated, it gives CATKPAGITSPLHF.

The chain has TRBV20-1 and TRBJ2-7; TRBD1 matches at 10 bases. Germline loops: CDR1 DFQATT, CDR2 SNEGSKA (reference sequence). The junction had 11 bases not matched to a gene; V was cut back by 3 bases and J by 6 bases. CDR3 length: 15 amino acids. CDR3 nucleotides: TGCAGTGCTAGTGAAGGGACAGGGGTAATTGGCGAGCAGTACTTC. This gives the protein CSASEGTGVIGEQYF.

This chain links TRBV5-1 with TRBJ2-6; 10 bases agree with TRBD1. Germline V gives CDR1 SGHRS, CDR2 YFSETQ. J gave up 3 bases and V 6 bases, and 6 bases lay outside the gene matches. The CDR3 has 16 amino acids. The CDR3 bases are TGCGCCAGCACCCCCGGGACAGGGGATGGGGCCAACGTCCTGACTTTC. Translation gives CASTPGTGDGANVLTF.

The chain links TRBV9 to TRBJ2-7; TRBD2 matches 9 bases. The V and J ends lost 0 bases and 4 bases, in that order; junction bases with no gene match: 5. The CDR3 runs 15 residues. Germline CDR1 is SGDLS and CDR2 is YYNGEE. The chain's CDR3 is CASSVEAGGLYEQYF. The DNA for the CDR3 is TGTGCCAGCAGCGTAGAGGCGGGGGGGCTTTACGAGCAGTACTTC.

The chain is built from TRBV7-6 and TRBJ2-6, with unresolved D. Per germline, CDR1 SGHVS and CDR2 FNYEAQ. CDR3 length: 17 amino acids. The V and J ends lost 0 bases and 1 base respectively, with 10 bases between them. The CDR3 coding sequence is TGTGCCAGCAGCTTAGCGTTGGGCAGATCTGGGGCCAACGTCCTGACTTTC. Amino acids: CASSLALGRSGANVLTF.

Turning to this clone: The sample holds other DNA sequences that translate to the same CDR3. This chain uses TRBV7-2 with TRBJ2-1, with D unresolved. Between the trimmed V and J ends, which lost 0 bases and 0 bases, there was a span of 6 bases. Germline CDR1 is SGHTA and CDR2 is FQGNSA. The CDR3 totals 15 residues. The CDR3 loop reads CASSLASSSYNEQFF. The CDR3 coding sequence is TGTGCCAGCAGCTTAGCTAGCAGCTCCTACAATGAGCAGTTCTTC.

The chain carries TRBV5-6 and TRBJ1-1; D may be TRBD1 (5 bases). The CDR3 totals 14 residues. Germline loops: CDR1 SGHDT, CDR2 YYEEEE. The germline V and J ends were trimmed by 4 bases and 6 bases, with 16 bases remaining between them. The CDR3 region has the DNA TGTGCCAGCAGCGGAACGTCAGGGAAGGCTGAAGCTTTCTTT. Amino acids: CASSGTSGKAEAFF.

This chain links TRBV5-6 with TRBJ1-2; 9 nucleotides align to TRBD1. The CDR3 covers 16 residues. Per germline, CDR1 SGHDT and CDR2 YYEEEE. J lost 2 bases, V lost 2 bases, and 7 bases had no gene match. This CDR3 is CASSFRGGQGNYGYTF. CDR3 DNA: TGTGCCAGCAGCTTCCGGGGCGGACAGGGGAACTATGGCTACACCTTC. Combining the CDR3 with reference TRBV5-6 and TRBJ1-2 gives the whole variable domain DAGVTQSPTHLIKTRGQQVTLRCSPKSGHDTVSWYQQALGQGPQFIFQYYEEEERQRGNFPDRFSGHQFPNYSSELNVNALLLGDSALYLCASSFRGGQGNYGYTFGSGTRLTVV.

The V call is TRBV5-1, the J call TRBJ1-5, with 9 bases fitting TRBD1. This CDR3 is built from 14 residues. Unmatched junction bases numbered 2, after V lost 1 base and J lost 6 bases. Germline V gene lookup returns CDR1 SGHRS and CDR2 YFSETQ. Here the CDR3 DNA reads TGCGCCAGCAGCTTGAGACAGGGGGGTCAGCCCCAGCATTTT. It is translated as CASSLRQGGQPQHF.

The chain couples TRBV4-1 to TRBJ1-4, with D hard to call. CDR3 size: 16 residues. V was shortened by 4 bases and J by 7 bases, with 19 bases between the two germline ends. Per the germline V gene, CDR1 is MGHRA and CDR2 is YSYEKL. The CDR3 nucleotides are TGCGCCAGCAGCCGAAGAACTAGGGAAGCCAGTGAAAAACTGTTTTTT. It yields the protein CASSRRTREASEKLFF.

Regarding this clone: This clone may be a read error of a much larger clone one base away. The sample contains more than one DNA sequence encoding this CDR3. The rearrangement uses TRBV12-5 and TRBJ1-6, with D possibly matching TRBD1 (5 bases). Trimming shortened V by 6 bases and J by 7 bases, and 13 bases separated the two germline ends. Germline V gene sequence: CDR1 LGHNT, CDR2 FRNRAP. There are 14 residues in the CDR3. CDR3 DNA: TGTGCTAGTGGGCTCGGGGGGGGGAATTCACCCCTCCACTTT. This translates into CASGLGGGNSPLHF.

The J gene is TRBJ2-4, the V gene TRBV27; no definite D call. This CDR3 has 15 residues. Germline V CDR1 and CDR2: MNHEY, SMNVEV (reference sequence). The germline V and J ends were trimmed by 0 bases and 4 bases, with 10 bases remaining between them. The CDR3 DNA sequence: TGTGCCAGCAGTTTATCGTGGGCGATTAAAAACATTCAGTACTTC. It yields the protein CASSLSWAIKNIQYF.

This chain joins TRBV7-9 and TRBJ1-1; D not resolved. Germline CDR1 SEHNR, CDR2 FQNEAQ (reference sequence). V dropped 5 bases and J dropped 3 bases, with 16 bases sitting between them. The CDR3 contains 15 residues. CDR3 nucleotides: TGTGCCAGCAGCACCGCCGGCAGGCGGGACACTGAAGCTTTCTTT. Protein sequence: CASSTAGRRDTEAFF.

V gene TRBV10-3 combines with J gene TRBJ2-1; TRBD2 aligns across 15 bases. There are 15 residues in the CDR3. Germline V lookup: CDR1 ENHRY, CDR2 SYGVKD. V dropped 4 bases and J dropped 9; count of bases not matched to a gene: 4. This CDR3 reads CAISGTSGGAGEQFF. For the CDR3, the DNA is TGTGCCATCAGTGGGACTAGCGGGGGGGCGGGTGAGCAGTTCTTC.

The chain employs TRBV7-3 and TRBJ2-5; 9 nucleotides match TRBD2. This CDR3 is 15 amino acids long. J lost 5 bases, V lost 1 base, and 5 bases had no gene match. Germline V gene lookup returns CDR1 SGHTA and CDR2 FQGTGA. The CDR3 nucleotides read TGTGCCAGCAGCTTAAACTCTGGACTAGCGGAGACCCAGTACTTC. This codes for CASSLNSGLAETQYF. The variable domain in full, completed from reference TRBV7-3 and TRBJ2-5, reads GAGVSQTPSNKVTEKGKYVELRCDPISGHTALYWYRQSLGQGPEFLIYFQGTGAADDSGLPNDRFFAVRPEGSVSTLKIQRTERGDSAVYLCASSLNSGLAETQYFGPGTRLLVL.

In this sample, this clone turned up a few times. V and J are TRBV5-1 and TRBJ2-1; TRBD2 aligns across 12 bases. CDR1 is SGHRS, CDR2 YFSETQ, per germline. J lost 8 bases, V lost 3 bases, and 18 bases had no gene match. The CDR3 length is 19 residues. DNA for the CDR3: TGCGCCAGCAGCTCCGCCCTAGCGGGGGGGCCGGGAGAGTCCCATGAGCAGTTCTTC. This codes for CASSSALAGGPGESHEQFF.